This T cell receptor (beta chain) was documented in a study of glioma-infiltrating T cells after dendritic cell vaccination. As to time point: after dendritic cell vaccination, including at tumor progression/relapse. Amplification used 60 V beta primers and 13 J beta primers. Sequencing was performed with immunoSEQ multiplex PCR; in TCRdb, only in-frame clones are kept and a portion is missing. The sample records roughly 88,000 clones, over 75% being singletons. J was trimmed by 7 bases and V by 5 bases; bases with no gene match: 13. CDR1 and CDR2 from the germline V gene are MGHDK and SYGVNS. The CDR3 is 16 amino acids.

The chain carries TRBV25-1 and TRBJ2-2; 7 bases are a match to TRBD2. The sample in question was blood, obtained after dendritic cell vaccination. The receptor's source is a human donor with glioblastoma. CDR3 sequence reads: CASSSGWKRDGGELFF. CDR3 coding DNA: TGTGCCAGCAGTAGTGGTTGGAAGCGGGATGGCGGGGAGCTGTTTTTT.